The clone carrying this T cell receptor (beta chain) was seen ten or more times. V gave up 1 base and J gave up 6 bases; unmatched junction bases: 1. In germline, CDR1 is SEHNR, CDR2 FQNEAQ (reference sequence). There are 16 residues in the CDR3. Alpha and beta chains were covered, as first-strand cDNA relied on TRAV- and TRBV-specific primers. TCRs were put through about 20 PCR cycles of amplification with Phusion. A constant-region primer and the V-primer adapter served as the primer pair. In TCRdb, the reads were re-called with MiXCR into one record per CDR3 protein. The sample shows tens of thousands of distinct CDR3 sequences, around 20% of them seen only once. The data were taken from a study of low-dose radiotherapy and immunotherapy resistance in tumors. Study overall: Cohort 2 was treated with 1 Gy per fraction every two weeks, amounting to 13 Gy across 26 weeks. Administration of intravenous cyclophosphamide at 200 mg/m2 took place every two weeks, one day before radiation and immunotherapy.

Time point here: after trial treatment. Treatment here: LDRT plus nivolumab, ipilimumab, low-dose cyclophosphamide and aspirin (RACIN trial). The therapy administered to donors comprised nivolumab, ipilimumab, aspirin, low-dose cyclophosphamide and low-dose radiotherapy. Specimen: PBMCs, collected after low-dose radiotherapy plus immunotherapy. The chain joins TRBV7-9 to TRBJ2-1; 15 bases line up with TRBD2. This receptor was identified in a female donor with ovarian cancer. Here the CDR3 reads CASSLGTSGRGNEQFF. The CDR3 region has the DNA TGTGCCAGCAGCTTAGGGACTAGCGGGAGGGGCAATGAGCAGTTCTTC.